This T cell receptor (beta chain) was identified in a study of monozygotic twins with inflammatory bowel disease. One blood sample of roughly 2.5 ml was taken from each donor. There are 15 residues in the CDR3. Germline V lookup: CDR1 SGHKS, CDR2 YYEKEE (reference sequence). There were eight separate reactions per sample in which cDNA was made. TCRdb reprocessed the 5' RACE reads and stores each CDR3 protein as one record, lacking DNA. The listing contains over 150,000 distinct CDR3 sequences. The genes are TRBV5-5 and TRBJ1-5; the D gene TCRdb calls, TRBD1, cannot be checked with no DNA. This receptor was identified in a human donor with ulcerative colitis or Crohn's disease, or a healthy co-twin of an affected twin (not recorded which). The specimen sequenced was blood. Here the CDR3 reads CASSSTGGSNQPQHF. The whole variable domain, remainder taken from reference TRBV5-5 and TRBJ1-5, is DAGVTQSPTHLIKTRGQQVTLRCSPISGHKSVSWYQQVLGQGPQFIFQYYEKEERGRGNFPDRFSARQFPNYSSELNVNALLLGDSALYLCASSSTGGSNQPQHFGDGTRLSIL.